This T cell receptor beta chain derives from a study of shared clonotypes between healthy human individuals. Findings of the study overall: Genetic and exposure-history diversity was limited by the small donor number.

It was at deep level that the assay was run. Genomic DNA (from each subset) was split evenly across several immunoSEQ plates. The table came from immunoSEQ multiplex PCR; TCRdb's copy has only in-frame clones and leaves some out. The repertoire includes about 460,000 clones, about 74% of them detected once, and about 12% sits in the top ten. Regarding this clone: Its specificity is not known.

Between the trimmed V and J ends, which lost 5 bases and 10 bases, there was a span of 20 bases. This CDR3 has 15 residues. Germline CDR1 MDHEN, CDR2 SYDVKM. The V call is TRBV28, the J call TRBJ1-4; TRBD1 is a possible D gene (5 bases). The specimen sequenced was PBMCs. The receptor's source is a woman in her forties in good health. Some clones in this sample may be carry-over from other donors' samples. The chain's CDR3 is CASSTNGQPGGKLFF. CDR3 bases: TGTGCCAGCAGTACTAACGGGCAACCTGGGGGAAAACTGTTTTTT.